Shown below are 7 T cell receptor beta chains from a single sample sequenced in a study of blood T cell repertoires in COVID-19. Only in-frame clones appear in the TCRdb table, and some are missing; sequencing was by immunoSEQ multiplex PCR. The table lists 250,000 to 300,000 clones, nearly 90% of them singletons, with approximately 2.3% in the top ten. The sequenced material came from peripheral blood. The receptors here all came from a woman in her sixties with COVID-19, enrolled during active disease.

The chain employs TRBV7-2 and TRBJ1-2; D is unresolved. This CDR3 has 14 residues. Trimming stripped 5 bases from V and 3 bases from J, with 13 bases between. The germline gives CDR1 SGHTA, CDR2 FQGNSA. The CDR3 sequence is CASSQTTVDYGYTF. Written as DNA, the CDR3 is TGTGCCAGCAGCCAAACGACTGTAGACTATGGCTACACCTTC.

The genes are TRBV30 and TRBJ1-1, with unresolved D. With 4 bases removed from V and 6 bases from J, the gap between germline ends came to 15 bases. Germline CDR1 is GTSNPN and CDR2 is SVGIG (reference sequence). The CDR3 has 13 residues. The CDR3 here is CAWNGAYEAEAFF. The CDR3 region has the DNA TGTGCCTGGAATGGCGCCTATGAGGCTGAAGCTTTCTTT.

The V and J genes are TRBV4-1 and TRBJ1-1, with a weak D call TRBD1 (6 bases). Germline V gene data show CDR1 as MGHRA and CDR2 as YSYEKL. The CDR3 runs to 15 residues. V lost 2 bases, J lost 2 bases, and 12 bases lay in between. The CDR3 DNA follows: TGCGCCAGCAGCCAACTTGGACAGTCCAACACTGAAGCTTTCTTT. Amino acid sequence: CASSQLGQSNTEAFF.

This rearrangement joins TRBV6-6 to TRBJ1-1, with 9 positions matching TRBD1. V trimming: 5 bases; J trimming: 4 bases; junction bases outside the gene matches: 14. The CDR3 is made up of 17 amino acids. The germline V gene has CDR1 MNHNY and CDR2 SVGAGI (reference sequence). The CDR3 DNA follows: TGTGCCAGCAGTCTCTATACAGGGGGCGCAGGTGGCACTGAAGCTTTCTTT. It encodes CASSLYTGGAGGTEAFF.

The gene calls are TRBV30 and TRBJ1-2; no clear D. Looked up from germline, CDR1 is GTSNPN and CDR2 is SVGIG (reference sequence). The CDR3 is 12 amino acids. Trimming shortened V by 5 bases and J by 4 bases, and 11 bases separated the two germline ends. CDR3 nucleotides: TGTGCCTGGGGCAGGCTAAGCTATGGCTACACCTTC. Its translation is CAWGRLSYGYTF.

This chain joins TRBV6-5 and TRBJ1-1; 8 bases line up with TRBD1. CDR3 length equals 15 residues. CDR1 and CDR2 (germline): MNHEY, SVGAGI. V shed 6 bases and J 3 bases; nucleotides not matched to a gene: 9. The CDR3, as DNA: TGTGCCAGCAGGGCGAGACAGGGGCTGTACACTGAAGCTTTCTTT. This sequence encodes CASRARQGLYTEAFF.

This chain uses TRBV13 with TRBJ1-2; 8 positions match TRBD1. Germline lookup yields CDR1 PRHDT and CDR2 FYEKMQ (reference sequence). This CDR3 is built from 13 residues. V dropped 8 bases and J dropped 4; count of bases not matched to a gene: 6. CDR3 coding DNA: TGTGCCAGCCGAGGACAGGGACTCTATGGCTACACCTTC. It is translated as CASRGQGLYGYTF.